This entry features one TCR beta chain sequence. Its antigen is undetermined. CDR3 length: 15 amino acids. Germline V gene data show CDR1 as PRHDT and CDR2 as FYEKMQ (reference sequence). Trimming took off 7 bases at V and 9 bases at J, with 19 bases between the two ends. The sample comes from a study of T cell responses to AZD1222 COVID-19 vaccine. Study results and caveats: Clonal diversity was possibly underestimated, and the donors were mostly white British, with more females.

The repertoire was sequenced with immunoSEQ multiplex PCR; TCRdb's copy has only in-frame clones and lacks some. The table includes around 170,000 clones, less than 95% detected once. Source: peripheral blood, taken on day 0 of AZD1222 vaccination. The J gene is TRBJ1-6, the V gene TRBV13; tentative D call: TRBD1 (5 bases). The clonotype comes from an adult in good health. The CDR3 DNA reads TGTGCCAGCACCCCTCACGCGGGGGTGGGTTCACCCCTCCACTTT. Residues: CASTPHAGVGSPLHF.